This T cell receptor beta chain was sequenced for a study of T cell clonality in common variable immunodeficiency (dated by TCRdb to between 2015 and 2017). From the cysteine up to the phenylalanine, the CDR3 has a length of 14 residues. Shown are 33 bases from within the CDR3, in frame from base 1. A distance of 11 bases separates the germline ends of V and J, which lose 4 bases and 2 bases respectively. Reading the germline V gene (reference sequence) gives CDR1 SEHNR and CDR2 FQNEAQ. For sequencing, equivalent amounts of genomic DNA were input from CVID and control samples. For every sample, a 60 bp segment covering the rearranged TCRbeta CDR3 region was amplified and then sequenced. The immunoSEQ assay, a bias-corrected multiplex PCR combined with high-throughput sequencing, was used for TCRbeta amplification. The source study handled its data this way. Every unique nucleotide sequence was considered a clone and was annotated with V, D and J genes, copy number and frequency. Sequences were labeled productive if in frame, and non-productive if out of frame or containing stop codons. As previously described, clonality was computed from Shannon's entropy. The predicted amino acid sequences of productive clones were used to derive mean CDR3 Kyte-Doolittle hydropathy. Using the R hclust function, scaled V gene usage was clustered hierarchically with Manhattan distance and complete linkage. Clone sharing by CDR3 amino acid sequence was assessed by resampling 12 repertoires per group over 100 rounds. The repertoires were searched for around 75 published EBV-specific and a few hundred published CMV-specific TCRbeta sequences. Analysis left out a couple of CVID samples that produced under 10,000 sequences, so approximately 40 CVID repertoires remained. Drawn from immuneACCESS, this table holds only the in-frame rearrangements with V and J called that TCRdb kept. Clones are partly lost; checked studies trace under half to an unresolved V gene and leave the rest unexplained. D and trimming were read from the DNA, whereas the V and J calls and clone size are those reported in that table. This sample holds around 57,000 clones in total, without any singletons. The ten biggest clones cover approximately 3.6% of the sample.

Here is what the overall study found, with its caveats: Increased TCRbeta clonality was found in CVID subjects compared with healthy controls (t-test p = 0.018), with the increase being most characteristic of about a third of subjects. According to the authors, finding the cause of the higher clonality in CVID would require sequencing the repertoires of T cell subpopulations. Correlations between repertoire features and clinical complications were limited by patient heterogeneity within the CVID cohort. Despite equal DNA input, controls averaged roughly 80,000 unique sequences per sample versus about 31,547 in CVID samples. CVID subjects shared fewer TCRbeta clones with each other than healthy controls did (p < 0.0001). CVID TCRbeta sequences were reported to have fewer deletions and N-nucleotide insertions and to lack highly modified clones with 13 or more V deletions.

Predominantly Caucasian heritage was noted among both the CVID patients and the healthy controls. Heparinized peripheral whole blood samples of roughly 5 to 9 ml were obtained from each donor. Genomic DNA from adults with common variable immune deficiency (CVID) and from healthy adult controls was the source for sequencing TCRbeta CDR3 repertoires. The control group comprised about 22 healthy adult volunteers, roughly 12 female and roughly ten male, aged roughly 23 to 70 years with a mean age of approximately 30. Diluted blood was density-centrifuged over Hypaque 1077 or Ficoll-Paque to isolate peripheral blood mononuclear cells. Unsorted mononuclear cells served as the source of genomic DNA, which was extracted either by Qiagen column purification or by a centrifugation-based method. Many counts were recorded for this clone. Its target antigen remains unknown. The read finishes 3 residues shy of the CDR3 end, and the germline J gene is used to complete it.

The chain couples TRBV7-9 to TRBJ2-5; TRBD1 is a weak D gene call, 6 bases matching. The sequencing sample was made of peripheral blood mononuclear cells. This receptor was obtained from a person aged 18 to 75 in good health. The CDR3 bases that were read are TGTGCCAGCAGCTCGCTAGGGGGACAAGAGACC. Its product reads: CASSSLGGQET. The whole CDR3 protein is CASSSLGGQETQYF.